The T cell receptor (beta chain) described here comes from a study of blood T cell repertoires in COVID-19. Sequencing used immunoSEQ multiplex PCR; TCRdb keeps in-frame clones, though not all of them. The data show about 270,000 clones, around 91% seen once. Those who participated ranged in age from roughly 18 to 95 years and resided in about two dozen US areas. Self-reported history from a screening survey and questionnaire set each donor's cohort. Recovered status in Cohort 3 required two negative PCRs, clearance, or symptom resolution. The CDR3 extends over 14 amino acids. Per the germline V gene, CDR1 is MDHEN and CDR2 is SYDVKM. Trimming cost V 4 bases and J 6 bases, with 15 bases left between them.

The sequenced sample was PBMCs or T cells enriched from blood (not recorded which). The chain carries TRBV28 and TRBJ1-2; no firm D call. The origin of this receptor is a woman aged 18-29 years who had recovered from COVID-19. This CDR3 reads CASSSRGAWDGYTF. DNA of the CDR3: TGTGCCAGCAGTTCTCGCGGAGCCTGGGATGGCTACACCTTC.